A single sample gave rise to the 21 T cell receptor beta chains below, sequenced in a study of blood T cell repertoires in COVID-19. The data were produced by immunoSEQ multiplex PCR, yet TCRdb's version contains in-frame clones alone and is incomplete. Among about 350,000 clones listed, more than 75% were seen once. Sequencing was carried out using PBMCs or T cells enriched from blood (not recorded which). These TCRs come from a woman in her 30s who had recovered from COVID-19.

This clone was detected a few times. V and J are TRBV30 and TRBJ1-2, with D unresolved. The CDR3 contains 13 residues. Per germline, CDR1 GTSNPN and CDR2 SVGIG (reference sequence). The V end lost 1 base, the J end lost 4 bases, and 10 bases lay between the germline ends. CDR3 nucleotide sequence: TGTGCCTGGAGTGGCGGAGCGGGCTATGGCTACACCTTC. Amino acids: CAWSGGAGYGYTF.

In the case of this clone: At one end, the junction sequence differs from germline, possibly due to a read error. The V call is TRBV2, the J call TRBJ2-7; TRBD2 is a possible D gene (5 bases). Germline-derived CDR1 and CDR2 are SNHLY and FYNNEI. CDR3 size: 14 residues. As DNA, the CDR3 is TGTGCCAGCACTGAAATCGGGATGCCCTACGAGCAGTACTTC. Its protein product is CASTEIGMPYEQYF.

Details on this clone: Different DNA sequences within this sample yield the same CDR3. The chain has TRBV2 and TRBJ1-1, with D tentatively TRBD1 (5 bases). Germline V gene sequence: CDR1 SNHLY, CDR2 FYNNEI. The V and J ends lost 5 bases and 1 base respectively, with 8 bases between them. This CDR3 is built from 13 residues. The CDR3 nucleotides read TGTGCCAGCAGTCTGGGGCAGAACACTGAAGCTTTCTTT. It encodes CASSLGQNTEAFF.

The V and J genes are TRBV7-8 and TRBJ1-1; 8 positions match TRBD1. Germline V gene lookup returns CDR1 SGHVS and CDR2 FQNEAQ. CDR3 length: 14 residues. Trimming took 5 bases from V and 3 from J; bases not matched to a gene: 5. DNA of the CDR3: TGTGCCAGCAGCCCCGGGACAGGATACACTGAAGCTTTCTTT. It specifies CASSPGTGYTEAFF. Looking up the rest from reference TRBV7-8 and TRBJ1-1 gives the full variable domain: GAGVSQSPRYKVAKRGQDVALRCDPISGHVSLFWYQQALGQGPEFLTYFQNEAQLDKSGLPSDRFFAERPEGSVSTLKIQRTQQEDSAVYLCASSPGTGYTEAFFGQGTRLTVV.

The chain carries TRBV9 and TRBJ2-2; 7 nucleotides align to TRBD1. CDR3 length equals 15 residues. Germline V gene data show CDR1 as SGDLS and CDR2 as YYNGEE. The trim removed 2 bases at V and 4 bases at J, leaving 5 bases unmatched. The DNA of the CDR3 is TGTGCCAGCAGCGTTAGCACAGGGGCCACCGGGGAGCTGTTTTTT. This gives the protein CASSVSTGATGELFF.

V usage is TRBV7-6 and J usage is TRBJ2-7; TRBD2 matches at 11 bases. CDR1 is SGHVS, CDR2 FNYEAQ, per germline. The CDR3 extends over 16 amino acids. The V segment lost 5 bases and the J segment 3 bases; nucleotides outside the gene matches: 9. CDR3 DNA sequence: TGTGCCAGCAGCCCGGGGCTAGCGGGGGGCATCTACGAGCAGTACTTC. It specifies CASSPGLAGGIYEQYF.

The CDR3 DNA is TGTGCCAGCAGCTTGGACAGGTCCCCCTCCTACGAGCAGTACTTC. Translated, it gives CASSLDRSPSYEQYF. The chain carries TRBV7-6 and TRBJ2-7, with 7 bases identical to TRBD1. The germline V gene encodes CDR1 SGHVS and CDR2 FNYEAQ. This CDR3 has 15 residues. After removal of 3 bases from V and 0 bases from J, the junction contained 5 bases not matched to a gene.

This chain uses TRBV25-1 with TRBJ1-1; TRBD1 might be the D (5 bases). V was pared by 1 base and J by 4 bases, with 13 bases between. The CDR3 is made up of 15 amino acids. The germline V gene encodes CDR1 MGHDK and CDR2 SYGVNS. This chain's CDR3 is CASSESKGRVTEAFF. The DNA of the CDR3 is TGTGCCAGCAGTGAATCTAAGGGGCGCGTCACTGAAGCTTTCTTT.

In DNA, the CDR3 is TGCGCCAGCAGCTTGTCCGGGGTCGGCTATGGCTACACCTTC. It yields the protein CASSLSGVGYGYTF. The chain employs TRBV5-1 and TRBJ1-2; D gene uncertain. Germline V gene lookup returns CDR1 SGHRS and CDR2 YFSETQ. V was trimmed by 1 base and J by 4 bases, leaving 11 bases between them. CDR3 length: 14 amino acids.

The chain has TRBV7-2 and TRBJ1-2; tentative D call: TRBD1 (6 bases). Per the germline V gene, CDR1 is SGHTA and CDR2 is FQGNSA. V lost 2 bases to trimming and J lost 2 bases, with 9 bases between them. The CDR3 has 14 amino acids. CDR3 nucleotide sequence: TGTGCCAGCAGCTTACAGGGGCGGAACTATGGCTACACCTTC. It is translated as CASSLQGRNYGYTF.

The rearrangement joins TRBV19 to TRBJ1-6, with 7 nucleotides matching TRBD1. The CDR3 runs to 14 residues. Germline CDR1 is LNHDA and CDR2 is SQIVND (reference sequence). V was pared by 8 bases and J by 5 bases, with 6 bases of the junction left unmatched. In DNA, the CDR3 is TGTGCCAGTCAGGGGGGAGTGGATAATTCACCCCTCCACTTT. This encodes CASQGGVDNSPLHF.

The chain combines TRBV15 with TRBJ2-3; no firm D call. Trimming took 2 bases from V and 0 from J, leaving 18 bases between them. This CDR3 is 18 amino acids long. Germline V gene sequence: CDR1 LNHNV, CDR2 YYDKDF (reference sequence). The chain's CDR3 is CATSRTMFSAGSTDTQYF. The CDR3 region has the DNA TGTGCCACCAGCAGAACAATGTTTTCGGCAGGTAGCACAGATACGCAGTATTTT.

The gene calls are TRBV5-1 and TRBJ1-2, with D possibly TRBD1 on 5 matching bases. Germline V gene sequence: CDR1 SGHRS, CDR2 YFSETQ. V lost 4 bases to trimming and J lost 0 bases, with 13 bases between them. This CDR3 has 15 residues. The CDR3 DNA sequence: TGCGCCAGCAGCGTTGGTGGGGGGGCTAACTATGGCTACACCTTC. It specifies CASSVGGGANYGYTF.

Note on this clone: Within the sample, other DNA sequences also encode this same CDR3. V usage is TRBV7-9 and J usage is TRBJ1-1, with D unclear. Germline V gene lookup returns CDR1 SEHNR and CDR2 FQNEAQ (reference sequence). V was clipped by 5 bases and J by 1 base, with 8 bases between them. The CDR3 loop spans 13 amino acids. For the CDR3, the DNA is TGTGCCAGCAGCCCCCAAGCGAACACTGAAGCTTTCTTT. Translation: CASSPQANTEAFF.

The chain uses TRBV12-5 and TRBJ2-3, with D tentatively TRBD2 (7 bases). Deletions cut 9 bases from V and 5 bases from J, with 18 bases between. Per the germline V gene, CDR1 is LGHNT and CDR2 is FRNRAP. This CDR3 spans 14 amino acids. For the CDR3, the DNA is TGTGCTAGCCAGACTAGCAGGGGTTTAGATACGCAGTATTTT. As protein: CASQTSRGLDTQYF.

The rearrangement links TRBV18 to TRBJ1-3; weak D call: TRBD1 (6 bases). Germline-derived CDR1 and CDR2 are KGHSH and LQKENI. This CDR3 has 17 residues. Between the trimmed V and J ends, which lost 3 bases and 2 bases, there was a span of 17 bases. The CDR3 spells CASSPSTQGIPGNTIYF. CDR3 in DNA: TGTGCCAGCTCACCTTCAACCCAGGGGATCCCTGGAAACACCATATATTTT.

On this clone: Other DNA sequences in the sample encode the same CDR3. The chain employs TRBV5-1 and TRBJ1-3; TRBD1 might be the D (6 bases). Germline assignment: CDR1 SGHRS and CDR2 YFSETQ. The CDR3 has 14 residues. V was trimmed by 0 bases and J by 2 bases, leaving 6 bases between them. CDR3: CASSLDRAGNTIYF. CDR3 sequence (DNA): TGCGCCAGCAGCTTGGACAGGGCTGGAAACACCATATATTTT.

The chain recombines TRBV6-2 or TRBV6-3 with TRBJ1-2; 7 bases agree with TRBD1. This CDR3 is built from 17 residues. CDR1 is MNHEY and CDR2 is SVGEGT in the germline V gene. The junction had 11 bases not matched to a gene; V was cut back by 2 bases and J by 2 bases. The CDR3 region has the DNA TGTGCCAGCAGTTACCACCTAAGGACAGGTCACAACTATGGCTACACCTTC. It specifies CASSYHLRTGHNYGYTF.

The chain employs TRBV2 and TRBJ1-5; tentative D call: TRBD1 (5 bases). Germline V gene data show CDR1 as SNHLY and CDR2 as FYNNEI. The CDR3 is 16 residues long. The V end lost 1 base, the J end lost 2 bases, and 12 bases lay between the germline ends. This CDR3 reads CASSEGGRRGNQPQHF. CDR3 in DNA: TGTGCCAGCAGTGAAGGGGGCCGTAGGGGCAATCAGCCCCAGCATTTT.

The V and J genes are TRBV2 and TRBJ1-4, with 7 bases lining up with TRBD1. The CDR3 length is 15 residues. Germline CDR1 and CDR2: SNHLY and FYNNEI. With V trimmed by 3 bases and J by 6 bases, 7 bases remained unmatched. CDR3: CASSELSGGDEKLFF. The DNA of the CDR3 is TGTGCCAGCAGTGAGCTGTCAGGGGGAGATGAAAAACTGTTTTTT.

CDR3 sequence: CAISDSPGVNEKLFF. The DNA of the CDR3 is TGTGCCATCAGTGATTCCCCAGGGGTTAATGAAAAACTGTTTTTT. The V call is TRBV10-3, the J call TRBJ1-4; D possibly corresponds to TRBD1 (6 bases). This CDR3 contains 15 residues. V lost 3 bases and J lost 4, with 12 bases in between. Per germline, CDR1 ENHRY and CDR2 SYGVKD.